This T cell receptor (beta chain) came from a study of T cells in Graves' hyperthyroidism and ophthalmopathy. Researchers took RNA transcripts and amplified the TCR beta CDR3 regions from them. Researchers ran a first-round RT-PCR on the TCR CDR3 using the HTBI primer set. TCRdb itself ran the multiplex PCR reads through MiXCR, one entry per CDR3 protein. The repertoire holds 500,000 to 600,000 distinct CDR3 sequences, with 16% as singletons. Graves' hyperthyroidism was deemed stable given no ophthalmopathy progression within 18 months. This clonotype was observed at least ten times. V was shortened by 5 bases and J by 4 bases, with 12 bases between the two germline ends. The CDR3 loop spans 13 amino acids. Germline CDR1 and CDR2: SGHRS and YFSETQ.

V and J are TRBV5-1 and TRBJ1-2, with D uncertain. The source of this sequence is a woman under 30 with Graves' hyperthyroidism. The sample taken for sequencing was blood. CDR3 residues: CASRLGDPYGYTF. CDR3 DNA: TGCGCCAGCAGGCTAGGCGATCCCTATGGCTACACCTTC.